Sequencing of this T cell receptor beta chain was carried out in a study of T cell responses to AZD1222 COVID-19 vaccine. The germline V gene encodes CDR1 LGHDT and CDR2 YNNKEL (reference sequence). The length of the CDR3 is 13 residues. V dropped 5 bases and J dropped 3 bases, with 8 bases sitting between them. The assay was immunoSEQ multiplex PCR, and TCRdb's table has in-frame clones only and misses some. The sample contains fewer than 150,000 clones, just over 90% of which appear only once. V usage is TRBV3-1 (or the pseudogene TRBV3-2) and J usage is TRBJ1-5; D is unclear. The sample was peripheral blood, taken on day 0 of AZD1222 vaccination. The receptor was isolated from an adult in good health. CDR3 region: CASSFGLNQPQHF. The CDR3 DNA sequence: TGTGCCAGCAGCTTCGGACTCAATCAGCCCCAGCATTTT.